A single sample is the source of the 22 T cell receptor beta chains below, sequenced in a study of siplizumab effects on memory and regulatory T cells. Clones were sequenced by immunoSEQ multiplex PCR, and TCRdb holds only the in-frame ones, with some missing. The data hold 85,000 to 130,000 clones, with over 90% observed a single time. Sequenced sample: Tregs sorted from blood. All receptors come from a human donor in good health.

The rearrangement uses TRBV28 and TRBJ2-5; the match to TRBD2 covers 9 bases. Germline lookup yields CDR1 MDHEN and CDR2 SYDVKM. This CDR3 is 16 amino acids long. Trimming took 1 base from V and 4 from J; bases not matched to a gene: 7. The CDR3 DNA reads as TGTGCCAGCAGTTTATTTGGCGGGAGGGCCGCAGAGACCCAGTACTTC. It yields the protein CASSLFGGRAAETQYF.

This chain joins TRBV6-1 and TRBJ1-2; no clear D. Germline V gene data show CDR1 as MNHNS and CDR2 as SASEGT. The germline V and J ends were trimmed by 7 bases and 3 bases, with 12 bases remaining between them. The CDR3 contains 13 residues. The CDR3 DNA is TGTGCCAGCAAGTTCGGCGTCTACTATGGCTACACCTTC. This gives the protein CASKFGVYYGYTF.

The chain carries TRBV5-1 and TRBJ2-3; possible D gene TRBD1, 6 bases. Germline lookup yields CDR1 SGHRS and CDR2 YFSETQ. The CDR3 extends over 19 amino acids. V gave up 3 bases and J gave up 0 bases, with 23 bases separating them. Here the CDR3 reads CASSSQPVVTGYSTDTQYF. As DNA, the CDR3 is TGCGCCAGCAGCTCGCAACCGGTAGTGACAGGCTATAGCACAGATACGCAGTATTTT.

CDR3 coding DNA: TGTGCCAGCAGTTACGTGGCCACTAGCGTTTACGAGCAGTACTTC. Protein product: CASSYVATSVYEQYF. The chain employs TRBV6-5 and TRBJ2-7; TRBD2 aligns across 7 bases. V gave up 2 bases and J gave up 4 bases; unmatched junction bases: 8. The CDR3 sequence is 15 residues long. Looked up from germline, CDR1 is MNHEY and CDR2 is SVGAGI.

CDR3 sequence reads: CASSLSGHWTTAFF. CDR3 DNA sequence: TGTGCCAGCAGCTTATCGGGACACTGGACAACGGCTTTCTTT. The chain carries TRBV7-2 and TRBJ1-1, with D tentatively TRBD1 (6 bases). The V gene lost 2 bases and the J gene lost 11 bases, with 18 bases spanning the gap. This CDR3 region has 14 residues. Germline CDR1 SGHTA, CDR2 FQGNSA.

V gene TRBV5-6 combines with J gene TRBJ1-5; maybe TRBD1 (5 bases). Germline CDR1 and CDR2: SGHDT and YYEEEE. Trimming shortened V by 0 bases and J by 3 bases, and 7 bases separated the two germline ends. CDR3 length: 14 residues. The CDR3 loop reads CASSLAGTNQPQHF. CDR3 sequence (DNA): TGTGCCAGCAGCTTGGCAGGGACCAATCAGCCCCAGCATTTT.

The CDR3 loop reads CASSDDRGQETQYF. CDR3 coding DNA: TGTGCCAGCAGTGATGACAGGGGACAAGAGACCCAGTACTTC. This chain links TRBV2 with TRBJ2-5, with 8 bases lining up with TRBD1. The CDR3 is 14 residues long. Germline assignment: CDR1 SNHLY and CDR2 FYNNEI. V lost 3 bases to trimming and J lost 2 bases; unmatched junction nucleotides: 2. Complete variable domain (other parts from reference TRBV2 and TRBJ2-5): EPEVTQTPSHQVTQMGQEVILRCVPISNHLYFYWYRQILGQKVEFLVSFYNNEISEKSEIFDDQFSVERPDGSNFTLKIRSTKLEDSAMYFCASSDDRGQETQYFGPGTRLLVL.

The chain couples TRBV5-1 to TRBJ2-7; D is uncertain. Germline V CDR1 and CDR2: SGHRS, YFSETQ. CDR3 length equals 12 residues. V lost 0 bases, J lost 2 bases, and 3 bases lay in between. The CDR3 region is CASSLGAYEQYF. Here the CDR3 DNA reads TGCGCCAGCAGCTTGGGTGCCTACGAGCAGTACTTC.

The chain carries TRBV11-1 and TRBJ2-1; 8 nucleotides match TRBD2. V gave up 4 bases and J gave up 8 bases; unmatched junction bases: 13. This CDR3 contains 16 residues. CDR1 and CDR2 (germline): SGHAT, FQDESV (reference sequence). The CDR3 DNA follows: TGTGCCAGCAGCTCGCTAGGCCGGGGGGGCACCTATGAGCAGTTCTTC. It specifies CASSSLGRGGTYEQFF.

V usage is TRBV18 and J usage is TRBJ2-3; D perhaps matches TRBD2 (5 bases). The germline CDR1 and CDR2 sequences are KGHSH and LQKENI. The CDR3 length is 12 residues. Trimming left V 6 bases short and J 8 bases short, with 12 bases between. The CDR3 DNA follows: TGTGCCAGCTCGGTAGCGCCCCTTACGCAGTATTTT. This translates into CASSVAPLTQYF.

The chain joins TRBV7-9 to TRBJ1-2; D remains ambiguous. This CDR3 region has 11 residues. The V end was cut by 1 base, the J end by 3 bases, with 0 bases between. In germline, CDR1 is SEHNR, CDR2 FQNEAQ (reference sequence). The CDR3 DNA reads TGTGCCAGCAGCTTAGACTATGGCTACACCTTC. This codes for CASSLDYGYTF.

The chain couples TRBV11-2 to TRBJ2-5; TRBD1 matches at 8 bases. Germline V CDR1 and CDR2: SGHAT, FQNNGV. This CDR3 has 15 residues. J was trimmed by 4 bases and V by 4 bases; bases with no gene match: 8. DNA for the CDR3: TGTGCCAGCAGCTCACCAGGGGGCGCGGTAGAGACCCAGTACTTC. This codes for CASSSPGGAVETQYF.

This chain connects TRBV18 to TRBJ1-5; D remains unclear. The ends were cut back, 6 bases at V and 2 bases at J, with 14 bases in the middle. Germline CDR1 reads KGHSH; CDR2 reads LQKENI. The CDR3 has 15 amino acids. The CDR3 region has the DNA TGTGCCAGCTCGGCCGGGCCTAGTGGCAATCAGCCCCAGCATTTT. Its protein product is CASSAGPSGNQPQHF.

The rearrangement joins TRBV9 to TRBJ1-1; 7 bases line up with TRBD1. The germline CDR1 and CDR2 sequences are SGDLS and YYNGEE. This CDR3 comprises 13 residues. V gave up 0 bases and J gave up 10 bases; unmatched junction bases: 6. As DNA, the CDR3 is TGTGCCAGCAGCGTAGAGGGGGCTGGTATAGCTTTCTTT. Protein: CASSVEGAGIAFF. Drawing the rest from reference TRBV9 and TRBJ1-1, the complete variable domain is DSGVTQTPKHLITATGQRVTLRCSPRSGDLSVYWYQQSLDQGLQFLIQYYNGEERAKGNILERFSAQQFPDLHSELNLSSLELGDSALYFCASSVEGAGIAFFGQGTRLTVV.

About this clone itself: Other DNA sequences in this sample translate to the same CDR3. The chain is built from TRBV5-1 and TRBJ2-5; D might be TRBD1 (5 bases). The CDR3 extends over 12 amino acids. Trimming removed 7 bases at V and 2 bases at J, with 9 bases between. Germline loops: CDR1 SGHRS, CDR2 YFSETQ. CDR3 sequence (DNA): TGCGCCAGCTCCCCAGGGCAAGAGACCCAGTACTTC. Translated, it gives CASSPGQETQYF.

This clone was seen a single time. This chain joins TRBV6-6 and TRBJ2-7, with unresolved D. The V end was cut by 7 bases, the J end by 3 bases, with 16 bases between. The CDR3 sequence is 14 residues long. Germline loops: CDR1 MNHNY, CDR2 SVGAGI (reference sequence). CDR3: CASNRPPEYYEQYF. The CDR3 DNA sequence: TGTGCCAGCAACCGACCGCCCGAGTACTACGAGCAGTACTTC.

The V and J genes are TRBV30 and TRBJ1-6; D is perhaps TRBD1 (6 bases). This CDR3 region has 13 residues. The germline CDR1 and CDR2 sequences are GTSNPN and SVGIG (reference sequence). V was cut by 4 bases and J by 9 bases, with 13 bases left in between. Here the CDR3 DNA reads TGTGCCTGGAACAGGGCATTAGGTTCACCCCTCCACTTT. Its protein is CAWNRALGSPLHF.

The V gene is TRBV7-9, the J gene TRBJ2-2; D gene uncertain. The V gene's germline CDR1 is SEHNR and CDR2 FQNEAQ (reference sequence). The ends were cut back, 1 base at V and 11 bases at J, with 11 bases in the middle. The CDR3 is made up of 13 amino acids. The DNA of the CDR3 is TGTGCCAGCAGCTTAGGGGAATCCCTAGAGCTGTTTTTT. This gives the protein CASSLGESLELFF.

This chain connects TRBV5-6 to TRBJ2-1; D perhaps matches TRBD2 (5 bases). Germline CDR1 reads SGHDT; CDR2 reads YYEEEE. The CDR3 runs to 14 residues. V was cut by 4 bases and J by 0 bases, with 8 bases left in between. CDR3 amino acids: CASSRGSSYNEQFF. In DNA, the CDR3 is TGTGCCAGCAGCCGGGGTAGCTCCTACAATGAGCAGTTCTTC.

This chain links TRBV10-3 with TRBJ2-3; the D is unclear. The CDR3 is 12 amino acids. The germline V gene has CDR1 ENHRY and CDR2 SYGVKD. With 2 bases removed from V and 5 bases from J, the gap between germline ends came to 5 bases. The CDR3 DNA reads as TGTGCCATCAGTGAGGGCTTAGATACGCAGTATTTT. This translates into CAISEGLDTQYF.

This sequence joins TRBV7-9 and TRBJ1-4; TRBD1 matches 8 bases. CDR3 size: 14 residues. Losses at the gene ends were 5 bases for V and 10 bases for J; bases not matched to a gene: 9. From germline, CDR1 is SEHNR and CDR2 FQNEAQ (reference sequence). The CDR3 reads CASSPTGVGGKLFF. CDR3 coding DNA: TGTGCCAGCAGCCCGACAGGGGTTGGGGGAAAACTGTTTTTT.

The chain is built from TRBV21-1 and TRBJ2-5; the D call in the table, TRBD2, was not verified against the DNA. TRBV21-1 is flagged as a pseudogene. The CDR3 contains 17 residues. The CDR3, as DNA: TGTGCCAGCAGCAAAGGGGAGTATATAGCGGGACTGGTGCCCCAGTACTTC. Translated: CASSKGEYIAGLVPQYF.